Below, 19 T cell receptor beta chains from the same sample are listed, as sequenced in a study of neurological immune-mediated disorders. TCRdb re-called the 5' RACE reads through MiXCR, storing one row per CDR3 protein. Altogether 78,000 or so distinct CDR3 sequences are present, less than 5.5% being singletons, with the ten largest covering 2% to 2.5%. The sample was PBMCs. These receptors came from a woman aged 25 to 39 with multiple sclerosis.

This clonotype was counted at least ten times. This CDR3 is CASSFTRDRVYEQYF. The CDR3 nucleotides read TGCGCCAGCAGCTTTACCCGGGACAGGGTCTACGAGCAGTACTTC. V and J are TRBV5-1 and TRBJ2-7; 9 bases line up with TRBD1. The ends lost 2 bases at V and 3 bases at J; junction bases unmatched: 6. CDR3 length: 15 amino acids. The germline V gene encodes CDR1 SGHRS and CDR2 YFSETQ.

The chain uses TRBV24-1 and TRBJ2-5; 7 positions match TRBD1. Per germline, CDR1 KGHDR and CDR2 SFDVKD. J lost 2 bases, V lost 9 bases, and 5 bases had no gene match. The CDR3 runs to 13 residues. CDR3 loop: CATRDRNQETQYF. The CDR3 coding sequence is TGTGCCACCCGGGACAGAAATCAAGAGACCCAGTACTTC.

The CDR3 DNA is TGCGCCAGCAGCAGGACGGGACGACGGTATGGCTACACCTTC. This codes for CASSRTGRRYGYTF. V and J are TRBV5-1 and TRBJ1-2; maybe TRBD1 (5 bases). Looked up from germline, CDR1 is SGHRS and CDR2 is YFSETQ. V lost 4 bases and J 5 bases, leaving 15 bases between the germline ends. The CDR3 has 14 residues. Full variable domain (remainder filled in from reference TRBV5-1 and TRBJ1-2): KAGVTQTPRYLIKTRGQQVTLSCSPISGHRSVSWYQQTPGQGLQFLFEYFSETQRNKGNFPGRFSGRQFSNSRSEMNVSTLELGDSALYLCASSRTGRRYGYTFGSGTRLTVV.

This clonotype was counted at least ten times. The rearrangement joins TRBV3-1 to TRBJ2-3; the match to TRBD2 covers 8 bases. V was clipped by 5 bases and J by 4 bases; unmatched bases: 11. Germline CDR1 is LGHDT and CDR2 is YNNKEL (reference sequence). The CDR3 contains 16 residues. The CDR3 DNA is TGTGCCAGCAGCAAACACGGGGGGGCCGGAGCAGATACGCAGTATTTT. Its protein product is CASSKHGGAGADTQYF.

This clonotype was picked up many times. The chain recombines TRBV6-1 with TRBJ2-3; D uncertain. Germline values: CDR1 MNHNS, CDR2 SASEGT. Deletions cut 8 bases from V and 6 bases from J, with 15 bases between. The CDR3 is 13 residues long. Here the CDR3 DNA reads TGTGCCAGCGCGAACGGGCCGCCCGATACGCAGTATTTT. This sequence encodes CASANGPPDTQYF.

This clonotype was seen ten or more times. The rearrangement links TRBV7-8 to TRBJ2-1; 11 nucleotides agree with TRBD1. Germline CDR1 SGHVS, CDR2 FQNEAQ. The CDR3 is 15 residues long. Germline trimming cut 4 bases from V and 2 bases from J; bases unmatched to any gene: 1. CDR3 sequence: CASSWGQGAYNEQFF. The CDR3 DNA reads TGTGCCAGCAGCTGGGGACAGGGGGCCTACAATGAGCAGTTCTTC.

There are many counts of this clonotype. CDR3: CASSESDSYGYTF. The CDR3, as DNA: TGTGCCAGCAGTGAGAGCGACAGCTATGGCTACACCTTC. J is TRBJ1-2 and V is TRBV6-1; possibly TRBD1 for D (5 bases). The CDR3 length is 13 residues. The ends were cut back, 3 bases at V and 4 bases at J, with 9 bases in the middle. In germline, CDR1 is MNHNS, CDR2 SASEGT.

This clonotype was picked up many times. This sequence joins TRBV3-1 and TRBJ2-2; no clear D. The germline V gene has CDR1 LGHDT and CDR2 YNNKEL (reference sequence). The V end lost 4 bases, the J end lost 5 bases, and 11 bases lay between the germline ends. This CDR3 has 14 residues. This CDR3 reads CASSRTPLTGELFF. CDR3 coding DNA: TGTGCCAGCAGCCGAACCCCTTTAACCGGGGAGCTGTTTTTT.

This clonotype showed up many times. This chain joins TRBV7-8 and TRBJ2-7; the match to TRBD2 covers 12 bases. Trimming removed 5 bases from V and 3 bases from J; junction bases left unmatched: 5. Germline-derived CDR1 and CDR2 are SGHVS and FQNEAQ. This CDR3 is built from 15 residues. The CDR3 sequence: CASSPGLAGIYEQYF. The DNA of the CDR3 is TGTGCCAGCAGCCCGGGACTAGCGGGCATCTACGAGCAGTACTTC.

Details on this clonotype: A clone one base away is much larger, so this may be a read error. The V gene is TRBV2, the J gene TRBJ1-5; unclear D gene. This CDR3 is built from 15 residues. Per the germline V gene, CDR1 is SNHLY and CDR2 is FYNNEI. CDR3 region: CASSEFRGSGQHQHF. CDR3 DNA sequence: TGTGCCAGCAGTGAGTTTCGGGGAAGTGGTCAGCACCAGCATTTT.

This clonotype was observed many times. The chain recombines TRBV20-1 with TRBJ2-3; TRBD1 might be the D (5 bases). V was trimmed by 6 bases and J by 2 bases, leaving 15 bases between them. The length of the CDR3 is 14 residues. The germline V gene encodes CDR1 DFQATT and CDR2 SNEGSKA (reference sequence). Here the CDR3 reads CSARAPPLTDTQYF. CDR3 DNA: TGCAGTGCCAGGGCCCCGCCACTCACAGATACGCAGTATTTT.

In its sample, this clonotype was seen a few times. This may be a read error: a much more frequent sequence differs by one nucleotide. The chain recombines TRBV20-1 with TRBJ2-1; no firm D call. Per germline, CDR1 DFQATT and CDR2 SNEGSKA (reference sequence). The CDR3 length is 13 residues. CDR3 nucleotides: TGCAGTGATAGAGATATGGCGCTACCAGAGCAGTTCTTC. The encoded protein is CSDRDMALPEQFF.

Note on this clonotype: This clone may be a read error of a much larger clone one base away. The V gene is TRBV7-2, the J gene TRBJ1-1; D might be TRBD1 (5 bases). The V end was cut by 5 bases, the J end by 0 bases, with 7 bases between. The CDR3 is 13 residues long. CDR1 is SGHTA, CDR2 FQGNSA, per germline. CDR3 residues: CASSPGMNTEAFF. The CDR3, as DNA: TGTGCCAGCAGCCCAGGGATGAACACTGAAGCTTTCTTT.

This clonotype was counted ten times or more. The chain couples TRBV20-1 to TRBJ2-5; 10 nucleotides match TRBD2. Per the germline V gene, CDR1 is DFQATT and CDR2 is SNEGSKA (reference sequence). The CDR3 is made up of 17 amino acids. V lost 0 bases and J lost 2; bases outside the gene matches: 9. The CDR3 DNA is TGCAGTGCTAGAGATGGCGCTAGCGGGAGTTGGCAAGAGACCCAGTACTTC. Translating it yields CSARDGASGSWQETQYF.

This clonotype was seen ten or more times. The chain carries TRBV5-1 and TRBJ2-2; a weak D match, TRBD2 (6 bases). The CDR3 length is 13 residues. Germline V gives CDR1 SGHRS, CDR2 YFSETQ. Trimming took 6 bases from V and 3 from J, leaving 9 bases between them. CDR3 DNA: TGCGCCAGCACGGTAGCGGACACCGGGGAGCTGTTTTTT. Its protein is CASTVADTGELFF.

The rearrangement joins TRBV7-6 to TRBJ2-1, with D perhaps TRBD2 (7 bases). The CDR3 is 15 amino acids. Trimming stripped 4 bases from V and 4 bases from J, with 14 bases between. Germline lookup yields CDR1 SGHVS and CDR2 FNYEAQ. Here the CDR3 reads CASSSRGGGYNEQFF. The CDR3 DNA reads as TGTGCCAGCAGCTCCAGGGGAGGGGGATACAATGAGCAGTTCTTC.

This clonotype was observed many times. The J gene is TRBJ1-2, the V gene TRBV5-1; maybe TRBD1 (6 bases). Germline assignment: CDR1 SGHRS and CDR2 YFSETQ. CDR3 size: 15 residues. The V and J ends lost 4 bases and 3 bases respectively, with 16 bases between them. The CDR3 sequence is CASSRGQNLDYGYTF. In DNA, the CDR3 is TGCGCCAGCAGCCGAGGACAGAATTTGGACTATGGCTACACCTTC.

This chain uses TRBV6-2 or TRBV6-3 with TRBJ2-7; D possibly corresponds to TRBD2 (5 bases). The germline V gene encodes CDR1 MNHEY and CDR2 SVGEGT. This CDR3 spans 14 amino acids. V lost 8 bases and J 2 bases, leaving 16 bases between the germline ends. The CDR3 loop is CASGGRGYAYEQYF. CDR3 nucleotides: TGTGCCAGCGGCGGACGGGGTTACGCCTACGAGCAGTACTTC.

This clonotype was recorded at least ten times. The DNA of the CDR3 is TGTGCCACCAGCAGCCTGGACAGGTGGGGAGAGACCCAGTACTTC. Translated: CATSSLDRWGETQYF. V and J are TRBV15 and TRBJ2-5, with 7 bases aligning to TRBD1. Trimming cost V 3 bases and J 4 bases; bases outside gene matches: 8. The CDR3 sequence is 15 residues long. The germline V gene has CDR1 LNHNV and CDR2 YYDKDF (reference sequence).